The clone carrying this TCR beta chain was detected once. Germline CDR1 reads MNHEY; CDR2 reads SVGEGT. The V end lost 5 bases, the J end lost 7 bases, and 12 bases lay between the germline ends. This CDR3 is 13 amino acids long. In the study's own analysis: Using reference gene primer amplification, nucleated cell counts were estimated. The assay was immunoSEQ multiplex PCR, and TCRdb's table has in-frame clones only and misses some. Clone size and V and J calls were adopted from that table, with D and trimming inferred from the DNA. The data contain more than 150,000 clones, about 90% of them singletons. The sample is drawn from a study of blood T cell repertoires in COVID-19. Study as a whole: COVID-19 samples from acute and convalescent phases originated in the United States, Italy and Spain. PBMCs, B-cell-depleted T cells, or T cells were the source of the cDNA or gDNA that made up the material.

This TCR came from a man aged 55 to 70 with acute or convalescent COVID-19. This chain uses TRBV6-2 or TRBV6-3 with TRBJ2-1, with D tentatively TRBD1 (6 bases). Source material: peripheral blood. CDR3 sequence (DNA): TGTGCCAGCAGTCGGACAGTTAAAAATGAGCAGTTCTTC. Its protein is CASSRTVKNEQFF.